This T cell receptor beta chain originates from a study of blood T cell repertoires in COVID-19. Background on the study: Both acute and convalescent COVID-19 samples were obtained from the United States, Italy and Spain. T cells, B-cell-depleted T cells, or PBMCs supplied cDNA or gDNA.

The assay was immunoSEQ multiplex PCR, and TCRdb's table has in-frame clones only and misses some. The sample contains around 100,000 clones, 91% of which appear only once. This CDR3 is built from 17 residues. After removal of 5 bases from V and 8 bases from J, the junction contained 13 bases not matched to a gene. Germline V gene sequence: CDR1 LNHNV, CDR2 YYDKDF (reference sequence). The specimen sequenced was peripheral blood. The chain couples TRBV15 to TRBJ2-1; 12 bases fit TRBD2. This TCR was sampled from a man in his fifties with active COVID-19. CDR3 loop: CATSQGTSGSLLDEQFF. CDR3 nucleotides: TGTGCCACCAGCCAAGGGACTAGCGGGTCCCTCCTGGATGAGCAGTTCTTC. The variable domain in full, with the rest retrieved from reference TRBV15 and TRBJ2-1, is DAMVIQNPRYQVTQFGKPVTLSCSQTLNHNVMYWYQQKSSQAPKLLFHYYDKDFNNEADTPDNFQSRRPNTSFCFLDIRSPGLGDTAMYLCATSQGTSGSLLDEQFFGPGTRLTVL.